Following are 11 T cell receptor beta chains from one sample sequenced in a study of blood T cells in healthy people across ages. Using a J-beta primer mix together with a sample-barcoded 5' primer, a second PCR was run for roughly 6 to 12 cycles. TCRdb ran MiXCR on the 5' RACE reads and lists one entry per CDR3 protein. The sample lists 1.5 million or so distinct CDR3 sequences; roughly 45% were seen once. The sample taken for sequencing was blood. The receptor set was obtained from a woman aged 18-35 years in good health.

The chain recombines TRBV4-2 with TRBJ2-6, with D uncertain. The V end lost 3 bases, the J end lost 5 bases, and 5 bases lay between the germline ends. The germline V gene has CDR1 LGHNA and CDR2 YNFKEQ. The CDR3 consists of 13 residues. In DNA form, the CDR3 reads TGTGCCAGCAGCCAGGCGTGGGCCAACGTCCTGACTTTC. Its translation: CASSQAWANVLTF.

V and J are TRBV3-1 and TRBJ2-7; D gene unclear. The CDR3 extends over 13 amino acids. The germline V gene has CDR1 LGHDT and CDR2 YNNKEL (reference sequence). Between the trimmed V and J ends, which lost 2 bases and 3 bases, there was a span of 8 bases. The CDR3 is CASSQHGDYEQYF. As DNA, the CDR3 is TGTGCCAGCAGCCAACATGGAGACTACGAGCAGTACTTC.

The chain links TRBV10-3 to TRBJ1-5; 8 bases fit TRBD1. Germline V gene lookup returns CDR1 ENHRY and CDR2 SYGVKD. J gave up 3 bases and V 4 bases, and 5 bases lay outside the gene matches. The CDR3 covers 15 residues. The CDR3 region has the DNA TGTGCCATCAGTGTCGGACAGGGCACCAATCAGCCCCAGCATTTT. Amino acid sequence: CAISVGQGTNQPQHF.

This clonotype was found a few times. The chain uses TRBV15 and TRBJ1-1; TRBD1 is a possible D gene (6 bases). This CDR3 has 12 residues. The V gene lost 5 bases and the J gene lost 10 bases, with 14 bases spanning the gap. CDR1 is LNHNV and CDR2 is YYDKDF in the germline V gene (reference sequence). The CDR3 DNA reads as TGTGCCACCAGCCCAAATGGGGGGCGAGCTTTCTTT. Translating it yields CATSPNGGRAFF. The whole variable domain, filled in from reference TRBV15 and TRBJ1-1, reads DAMVIQNPRYQVTQFGKPVTLSCSQTLNHNVMYWYQQKSSQAPKLLFHYYDKDFNNEADTPDNFQSRRPNTSFCFLDIRSPGLGDTAMYLCATSPNGGRAFFGQGTRLTVV.

J is TRBJ2-1 and V is TRBV9; D may match TRBD1 or TRBD2 (5 bases each). The CDR3 contains 15 residues. V lost 0 bases and J 2 bases, leaving 9 bases between the germline ends. Germline CDR1 is SGDLS and CDR2 is YYNGEE. The CDR3 spells CASSVGGNTYNEQFF. CDR3 nucleotide sequence: TGTGCCAGCAGCGTAGGGGGGAACACCTACAATGAGCAGTTCTTC.

The rearrangement uses TRBV28 and TRBJ1-6; unclear D gene. V gave up 6 bases and J gave up 9 bases, with 12 bases separating them. The CDR3 consists of 13 residues. Germline V CDR1 and CDR2: MDHEN, SYDVKM. This CDR3 reads CASSPVVSSPLHF. The CDR3 DNA follows: TGTGCCAGCAGCCCCGTTGTCAGTTCACCCCTCCACTTT.

The V gene is TRBV4-2, the J gene TRBJ2-1; D uncertain. There are 12 residues in the CDR3. Germline V CDR1 and CDR2: LGHNA, YNFKEQ. Trimming took off 0 bases at V and 8 bases at J, with 5 bases between the two ends. CDR3 nucleotides: TGTGCCAGCAGCCAAGATTTCGATGAGCAGTTCTTC. It translates to CASSQDFDEQFF.

In DNA, the CDR3 is TGTGCCAGCAGCCCGGGACAGGGAGGAAGTCAGCCCCAGCATTTT. It encodes CASSPGQGGSQPQHF. The V call is TRBV3-1, the J call TRBJ1-5, with 9 bases fitting TRBD1. V shed 4 bases, J shed 6 bases, and the junction held 7 bases outside the gene matches. From germline, CDR1 is LGHDT and CDR2 YNNKEL (reference sequence). This CDR3 is 15 amino acids long.

This chain connects TRBV11-2 to TRBJ2-7; TRBD1 agrees at 7 bases. The CDR3 extends over 15 amino acids. The germline CDR1 and CDR2 sequences are SGHAT and FQNNGV. Trimming at V came to 5 bases and at J to 2 bases, leaving 9 bases not matched to a gene. The CDR3 loop is CASSRGTVIAYEQYF. In DNA form, the CDR3 reads TGTGCCAGCAGCCGAGGGACAGTCATCGCCTACGAGCAGTACTTC. Complete variable domain (other parts from reference TRBV11-2 and TRBJ2-7): EAGVAQSPRYKIIEKRQSVAFWCNPISGHATLYWYQQILGQGPKLLIQFQNNGVVDDSQLPKDRFSAERLKGVDSTLKIQPAKLEDSAVYLCASSRGTVIAYEQYFGPGTRLTVT.

This clonotype occurred a few times. V and J are TRBV6-2 or TRBV6-3 and TRBJ2-1; no definite D call. The ends were cut back, 0 bases at V and 7 bases at J, with 16 bases in the middle. The CDR3 contains 16 residues. CDR1 is MNHEY, CDR2 SVGEGT, per germline. DNA for the CDR3: TGTGCCAGCAGTTACTCAGTGCCTCTCGTCGGTAATGAGCAGTTCTTC. Protein sequence: CASSYSVPLVGNEQFF.

This clonotype came up a few times. This chain joins TRBV11-2 and TRBJ2-3, with no clear D. The CDR3 sequence is 15 residues long. Trimming removed 5 bases from V and 6 bases from J, with 18 bases in between. Germline lookup yields CDR1 SGHAT and CDR2 FQNNGV. As DNA, the CDR3 is TGTGCCAGCAGCCTATCTAGGCATTTTTCGGATACGCAGTATTTT. This sequence encodes CASSLSRHFSDTQYF. Combining the CDR3 with reference TRBV11-2 and TRBJ2-3 gives the whole variable domain EAGVAQSPRYKIIEKRQSVAFWCNPISGHATLYWYQQILGQGPKLLIQFQNNGVVDDSQLPKDRFSAERLKGVDSTLKIQPAKLEDSAVYLCASSLSRHFSDTQYFGPGTRLTVL.